The next 32 T cell receptor beta chains were all read from a single sample in a study of T cells in Graves' hyperthyroidism and ophthalmopathy. From RNA transcripts, TCR beta CDR3 regions were amplified. With the HTBI primer set, the TCR CDR3 went through a first round of RT-PCR. Each CDR3 protein is one row after TCRdb ran MiXCR on the multiplex PCR reads. This sample has some 620,000 distinct CDR3 sequences; 15% to 20% occur once, and the top ten carry around 4%. Source material: blood. The source is a woman aged 25-40 years with Graves' hyperthyroidism.

The chain uses TRBV11-2 and TRBJ1-2; D gene uncertain. Germline loops: CDR1 SGHAT, CDR2 FQNNGV. The CDR3 is 12 amino acids. V gave up 5 bases and J gave up 1 base, with 5 bases separating them. As DNA, the CDR3 is TGTGCCAGCAGCGACGGTAACTATGGCTACACCTTC. The encoded protein is CASSDGNYGYTF.

There are many counts of this clonotype. The V gene is TRBV2, the J gene TRBJ2-7; D tentatively fits TRBD1 or TRBD2 (5 bases each). Trimming shortened V by 8 bases and J by 0 bases, and 20 bases separated the two germline ends. The germline V gene encodes CDR1 SNHLY and CDR2 FYNNEI. The CDR3 has 16 residues. The CDR3 loop reads CASLESRDLTSYEQYF. CDR3 DNA sequence: TGTGCCAGCCTTGAATCCCGGGACCTAACCTCCTACGAGCAGTACTTC.

This clonotype was seen only a few times. V and J are TRBV4-2 and TRBJ1-3; D unresolved. The CDR3 covers 19 residues. Germline V gene sequence: CDR1 LGHNA, CDR2 YNFKEQ. V was cut by 0 bases and J by 0 bases, with 18 bases left in between. Written as DNA, the CDR3 is TGTGCCAGCAGCCAAGATAATCCCGGGCCGGCGAGCTCTGGAAACACCATATATTTT. Its translation: CASSQDNPGPASSGNTIYF.

This clonotype was picked up many times. V usage is TRBV11-3 and J usage is TRBJ2-1, with 9 bases fitting TRBD2. This CDR3 spans 15 amino acids. V trimming: 0 bases; J trimming: 3 bases; junction bases outside the gene matches: 0. CDR1 and CDR2 from the germline V gene are SGHNT and YENEEA. The CDR3 is CASSLDSGGYNEQFF. Here the CDR3 DNA reads TGTGCCAGCAGCTTAGATAGCGGGGGCTACAATGAGCAGTTCTTC.

This clonotype showed up many times. The chain recombines TRBV3-1 with TRBJ2-1; 8 nucleotides align to TRBD2. The length of the CDR3 is 20 residues. V shed 1 base, J shed 6 bases, and the junction held 20 bases outside the gene matches. Germline V gives CDR1 LGHDT, CDR2 YNNKEL (reference sequence). The CDR3 protein is CASSQVLGRPTGGPGNEQFF. For the CDR3, the DNA is TGTGCCAGCAGCCAAGTACTTGGACGGCCGACGGGAGGGCCGGGCAATGAGCAGTTCTTC.

The V gene is TRBV12-5, the J gene TRBJ2-6, with D unresolved. Germline loops: CDR1 LGHNT, CDR2 FRNRAP. V was shortened by 7 bases and J by 3 bases, with 10 bases between the two germline ends. The CDR3 is made up of 14 amino acids. Written as DNA, the CDR3 is TGTGCTAGTGCCAGGTCGGGTGGGGCCAACGTCCTGACTTTC. It encodes CASARSGGANVLTF.

V gene TRBV7-6 combines with J gene TRBJ2-5, with TRBD2 as a possible D gene (6 bases). The CDR3 runs to 15 residues. Trimming stripped 1 base from V and 5 bases from J, with 14 bases between. Per the germline V gene, CDR1 is SGHVS and CDR2 is FNYEAQ. DNA for the CDR3: TGTGCCAGCAGCTTAGGCAGCGGGTATGGGGAGACCCAGTACTTC. It specifies CASSLGSGYGETQYF.

This clonotype was observed many times. V and J are TRBV11-2 and TRBJ2-1, with 7 nucleotides matching TRBD2. The CDR3 length is 18 residues. The V gene's germline CDR1 is SGHAT and CDR2 FQNNGV. J was trimmed by 7 bases and V by 1 base; bases with no gene match: 16. The CDR3 spells CASSLAPSGPTRGNEQFF. CDR3 DNA sequence: TGTGCCAGCAGCTTAGCCCCTAGCGGACCCACCCGAGGGAATGAGCAGTTCTTC.

This clonotype turned up a few times. A much bigger clone sits one base away, suggesting this may be a read error. The chain has TRBV2 and TRBJ2-3; 8 positions match TRBD1. Trimming cost V 6 bases and J 3 bases; bases outside gene matches: 5. Germline V gives CDR1 SNHLY, CDR2 FYNNEI. This CDR3 region has 14 residues. In nucleotides, the CDR3 is TGTGCCAGCAGGGCCAGGGGGCCGACAGATACGCAGTATTTT. Protein product: CASRARGPTDTQYF.

The chain links TRBV29-1 to TRBJ2-3; D may be TRBD1 (6 bases). Germline CDR1 is SQVTM and CDR2 is ANQGSEA. The length of the CDR3 is 14 residues. V was cut by 5 bases and J by 4 bases, with 16 bases left in between. The CDR3 here is CSVMAGEEADTQYF. CDR3 nucleotide sequence: TGCAGCGTTATGGCAGGGGAAGAGGCAGATACGCAGTATTTT.

This clonotype was observed a few times. The chain couples TRBV4-1 to TRBJ2-1; 7 bases are shared with TRBD2. V shed 1 base, J shed 9 bases, and the junction held 3 bases outside the gene matches. Germline V lookup: CDR1 MGHRA, CDR2 YSYEKL. This CDR3 is 13 amino acids long. The chain's CDR3 is CASSQGGGGEQFF. Written as DNA, the CDR3 is TGCGCCAGCAGCCAAGGGGGGGGGGGTGAGCAGTTCTTC.

This clonotype came up many times. The gene calls are TRBV28 and TRBJ2-4; the D is unclear. This CDR3 comprises 17 residues. The V and J ends lost 2 bases and 0 bases respectively, with 14 bases between them. Germline lookup yields CDR1 MDHEN and CDR2 SYDVKM. This CDR3 reads CASSLNPRLLAKNIQYF. In nucleotides, the CDR3 is TGTGCCAGCAGTTTAAATCCCAGGTTATTAGCCAAAAACATTCAGTACTTC.

This clonotype turned up a few times. The chain employs TRBV18 and TRBJ1-6; TRBD1 agrees at 9 bases. The trim removed 0 bases at V and 7 bases at J, leaving 4 bases unmatched. The V gene's germline CDR1 is KGHSH and CDR2 LQKENI. The CDR3 spans 16 residues. CDR3 nucleotides: TGTGCCAGCTCACCACCCGGGACAGGGCAAAATTCACCCCTCCACTTT. Its translation: CASSPPGTGQNSPLHF.

The chain employs TRBV27 and TRBJ2-1, with 7 bases identical to TRBD2. The CDR3 runs to 15 residues. J gave up 2 bases and V 10 bases, and 11 bases lay outside the gene matches. Germline lookup yields CDR1 MNHEY and CDR2 SMNVEV (reference sequence). CDR3 in DNA: TGTGCCACCAGCCTACCGGGAGGACCCTACAATGAGCAGTTCTTC. Protein product: CATSLPGGPYNEQFF.

This clonotype was detected a few times. This chain links TRBV19 with TRBJ2-7, with unresolved D. Germline V lookup: CDR1 LNHDA, CDR2 SQIVND (reference sequence). V lost 6 bases to trimming and J lost 1 base, with 13 bases between them. The CDR3 consists of 14 residues. The DNA for the CDR3 is TGTGCCAGTAGGGCGGCAGGAGCGTCCTACGAGCAGTACTTC. Its protein is CASRAAGASYEQYF.

This clonotype was counted a few times. V usage is TRBV20-1 and J usage is TRBJ2-5; 9 bases map to TRBD2. The CDR3 sequence is 16 residues long. CDR1 is DFQATT and CDR2 is SNEGSKA in the germline V gene (reference sequence). The trim removed 0 bases at V and 5 bases at J, leaving 10 bases unmatched. The CDR3 loop reads CSAREGSGRWGETQYF. The CDR3 nucleotides are TGCAGTGCTAGAGAGGGTAGCGGGAGATGGGGGGAGACCCAGTACTTC.

In this sample, this clonotype turned up many times. The V call is TRBV6-1, the J call TRBJ1-5, with 9 bases that match TRBD1. Germline V gene lookup returns CDR1 MNHNS and CDR2 SASEGT. Trimming removed 0 bases from V and 4 bases from J; junction bases left unmatched: 1. This CDR3 has 15 residues. CDR3 protein: CASSEATGGNQPQHF. DNA of the CDR3: TGTGCCAGCAGTGAAGCGACAGGGGGTAATCAGCCCCAGCATTTT.

The V gene is TRBV6-1, the J gene TRBJ2-7, with a possible D match to TRBD1 (6 bases). Germline V gives CDR1 MNHNS, CDR2 SASEGT. This CDR3 contains 14 residues. Trimming took 6 bases from V and 6 from J, leaving 18 bases between them. DNA for the CDR3: TGTGCCAGCAGCCGTGGGCAGGGGACGGGCGAGCAGTACTTC. It specifies CASSRGQGTGEQYF.

This clonotype has just a few counts. V and J are TRBV18 and TRBJ1-3; D not certain. The V gene's germline CDR1 is KGHSH and CDR2 LQKENI. The CDR3 runs 15 residues. The V and J ends lost 8 bases and 4 bases respectively, with 18 bases between them. Here the CDR3 DNA reads TGTGCCAGCATGACTGCTTCTCTAGTCGGAAACACCATATATTTT. Translating it yields CASMTASLVGNTIYF.

At least ten counts were recorded for this clonotype. The J gene is TRBJ1-1, the V gene TRBV18; D possibly corresponds to TRBD1 (6 bases). V dropped 3 bases and J dropped 5 bases, with 19 bases sitting between them. The CDR3 sequence is 16 residues long. Germline-derived CDR1 and CDR2 are KGHSH and LQKENI. CDR3 residues: CASSPEVAGVRTEAFF. The CDR3 nucleotides read TGTGCCAGCTCACCCGAGGTGGCAGGGGTACGGACTGAAGCTTTCTTT.

This clonotype was counted ten times or more. This chain joins TRBV28 and TRBJ1-1, with 7 bases fitting TRBD1. This CDR3 region has 13 residues. CDR1 MDHEN and CDR2 SYDVKM come from the germline V gene. The J segment lost 5 bases and the V segment lost 4 bases, leaving 4 bases of the junction unmatched. The CDR3 nucleotides are TGTGCCAGCAGTTCGCCCAGGGGGACTGAAGCTTTCTTT. Translating gives CASSSPRGTEAFF.

The chain carries TRBV20-1 and TRBJ2-1; tentative D call: TRBD2 (5 bases). This CDR3 has 10 amino acids. V was clipped by 7 bases and J by 4 bases, with 5 bases between them. Germline CDR1 DFQATT, CDR2 SNEGSKA (reference sequence). In DNA, the CDR3 is TGCAGTGGGGAGTACAATGAGCAGTTCTTC. It specifies CSGEYNEQFF.

This clonotype was found many times. This rearrangement joins TRBV6-2 or TRBV6-3 to TRBJ1-1; 10 bases match TRBD1. CDR1 is MNHEY and CDR2 is SVGEGT in the germline V gene. V was clipped by 10 bases and J by 4 bases; unmatched bases: 15. This CDR3 spans 16 amino acids. CDR3 DNA sequence: TGTGCCACGACGCAACCCCCGGGACAGGGGAGCACTGAAGCTTTCTTT. Protein: CATTQPPGQGSTEAFF.

This clonotype was counted only a few times. This sequence joins TRBV20-1 and TRBJ2-5; possibly TRBD2 for D (6 bases). Germline assignment: CDR1 DFQATT and CDR2 SNEGSKA (reference sequence). Trimming pared 5 bases from V and 4 bases from J, leaving 14 bases between. The CDR3 sequence is 13 residues long. For the CDR3, the DNA is TGCAGTGCTTCCAGACTAGTGAGAGAGACCCAGTACTTC. Translating it yields CSASRLVRETQYF.

This clonotype was counted at least ten times. A read error may account for a junction end that differs from germline. This chain connects TRBV7-8 to TRBJ2-3, with 9 bases matching TRBD2. The V gene's germline CDR1 is SGHVS and CDR2 FQNEAQ. There are 15 residues in the CDR3. The CDR3 here is CASSVAGVRTDTQYF. For the CDR3, the DNA is TGTGCCAGCAGCGTAGCGGGAGTGCGCACAGATACGCAGTATTTT.

The CDR3 DNA sequence: TGTGCCAGCAGTTACTCTGCGGGAGGTTGGGAGCAGTACTTC. Translated, it gives CASSYSAGGWEQYF. V usage is TRBV6-2 or TRBV6-3 and J usage is TRBJ2-7, with 8 bases matching TRBD2. This CDR3 has 14 amino acids. Germline values: CDR1 MNHEY, CDR2 SVGEGT. Germline trimming cut 0 bases from V and 7 bases from J; bases unmatched to any gene: 5.

There are many counts of this clonotype. The chain has TRBV6-5 and TRBJ2-1; no definite D call. The CDR3 is made up of 15 amino acids. Germline values: CDR1 MNHEY, CDR2 SVGAGI. Trimming shortened V by 0 bases and J by 1 base, and 7 bases separated the two germline ends. This CDR3 is CASSYSHDSYNEQFF. The CDR3 DNA reads as TGTGCCAGCAGTTACTCCCATGATTCCTACAATGAGCAGTTCTTC.

This clonotype was counted between two and nine times. J is TRBJ2-7 and V is TRBV6-1; 7 nucleotides match TRBD2. Germline CDR1 reads MNHNS; CDR2 reads SASEGT. J lost 0 bases, V lost 9 bases, and 5 bases had no gene match. The CDR3 loop spans 13 amino acids. The CDR3 reads CASASGNSYEQYF. The CDR3 DNA is TGTGCCAGTGCAAGCGGGAACTCCTACGAGCAGTACTTC.

This clonotype showed up many times. J is TRBJ1-3 and V is TRBV28; 9 nucleotides agree with TRBD1. There are 17 residues in the CDR3. V lost 5 bases and J lost 2; bases outside the gene matches: 10. Germline-derived CDR1 and CDR2 are MDHEN and SYDVKM. CDR3 DNA: TGTGCCAGCAGTCCATCCGGGACAGGGATTGCTGGAAACACCATATATTTT. Encoded protein: CASSPSGTGIAGNTIYF.

The rearrangement links TRBV12-3 or TRBV12-4 to TRBJ2-6, with D uncertain. This CDR3 has 16 amino acids. The V end lost 3 bases, the J end lost 4 bases, and 13 bases lay between the germline ends. The CDR3 DNA follows: TGTGCCAGCAGTTTCTCGGGTTTTGACGGGGCCAACGTCCTGACTTTC. Residues: CASSFSGFDGANVLTF.

This chain connects TRBV28 to TRBJ2-7; 8 bases line up with TRBD1. V was clipped by 3 bases and J by 3 bases; unmatched bases: 4. Germline V lookup: CDR1 MDHEN, CDR2 SYDVKM. This CDR3 has 14 amino acids. The CDR3 nucleotides read TGTGCCAGCAGTTTTGCCAGGGGGCTCTACGAGCAGTACTTC. Encoded protein: CASSFARGLYEQYF.

The rearrangement uses TRBV4-1 and TRBJ2-7; D is unclear. Looked up from germline, CDR1 is MGHRA and CDR2 is YSYEKL. The CDR3 length is 14 residues. V was shortened by 3 bases and J by 4 bases, with 13 bases between the two germline ends. The CDR3, as DNA: TGCGCCAGCAGCCAGACCCTAGACGGTTACGAGCAGTACTTC. Its protein is CASSQTLDGYEQYF.